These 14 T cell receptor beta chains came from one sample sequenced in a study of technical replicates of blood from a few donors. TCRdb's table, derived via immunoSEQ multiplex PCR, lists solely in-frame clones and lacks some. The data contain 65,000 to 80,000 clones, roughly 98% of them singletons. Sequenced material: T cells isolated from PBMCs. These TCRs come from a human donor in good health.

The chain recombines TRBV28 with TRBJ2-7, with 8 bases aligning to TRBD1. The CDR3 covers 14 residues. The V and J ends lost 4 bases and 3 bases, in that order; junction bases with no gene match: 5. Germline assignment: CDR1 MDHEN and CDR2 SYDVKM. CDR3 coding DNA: TGTGCCAGCAGTTCCCCCGGGACAGGCTACGAGCAGTACTTC. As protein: CASSSPGTGYEQYF.

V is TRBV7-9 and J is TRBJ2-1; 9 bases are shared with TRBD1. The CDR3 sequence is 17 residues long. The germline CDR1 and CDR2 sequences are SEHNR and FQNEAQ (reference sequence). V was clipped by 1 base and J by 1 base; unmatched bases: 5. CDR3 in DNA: TGTGCCAGCAGCTTAGTTGAGACAGGGGGGTCCTACAATGAGCAGTTCTTC. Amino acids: CASSLVETGGSYNEQFF.

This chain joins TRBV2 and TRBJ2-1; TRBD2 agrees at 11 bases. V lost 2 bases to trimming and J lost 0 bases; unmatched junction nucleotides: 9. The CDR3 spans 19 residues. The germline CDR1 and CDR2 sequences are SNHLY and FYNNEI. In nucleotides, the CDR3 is TGTGCCAGCAGTGAACTAGCGGGAGGCGGTATGAGCTCCTACAATGAGCAGTTCTTC. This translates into CASSELAGGGMSSYNEQFF.

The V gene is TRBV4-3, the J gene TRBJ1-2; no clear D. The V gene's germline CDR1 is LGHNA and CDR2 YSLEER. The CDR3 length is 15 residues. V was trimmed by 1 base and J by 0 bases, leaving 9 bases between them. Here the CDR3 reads CASSQAVPSNYGYTF. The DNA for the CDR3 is TGCGCCAGCAGCCAAGCGGTACCCTCTAACTATGGCTACACCTTC.

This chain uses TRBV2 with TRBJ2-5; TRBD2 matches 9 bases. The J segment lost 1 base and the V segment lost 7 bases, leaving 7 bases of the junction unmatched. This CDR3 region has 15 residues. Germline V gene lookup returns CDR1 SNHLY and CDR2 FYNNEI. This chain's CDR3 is CASTPATSGQETQYF. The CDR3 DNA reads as TGTGCCAGCACCCCCGCGACTAGCGGCCAAGAGACCCAGTACTTC.

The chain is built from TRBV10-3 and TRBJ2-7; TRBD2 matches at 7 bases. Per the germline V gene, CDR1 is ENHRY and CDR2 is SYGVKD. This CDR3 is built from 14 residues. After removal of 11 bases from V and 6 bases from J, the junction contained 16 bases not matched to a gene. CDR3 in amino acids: CAARREGGRGEQYF. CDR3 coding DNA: TGTGCCGCCCGGAGGGAGGGAGGGCGAGGCGAGCAGTACTTC.

The CDR3 DNA reads TGTGCCAGCATAGGTAGCGGGCAAGAGACCCAGTACTTC. Amino acid sequence: CASIGSGQETQYF. The chain couples TRBV2 to TRBJ2-5, with TRBD2 matching over 7 bases. The germline gives CDR1 SNHLY, CDR2 FYNNEI. V dropped 7 bases and J dropped 2; count of bases not matched to a gene: 4. The CDR3 spans 13 residues.

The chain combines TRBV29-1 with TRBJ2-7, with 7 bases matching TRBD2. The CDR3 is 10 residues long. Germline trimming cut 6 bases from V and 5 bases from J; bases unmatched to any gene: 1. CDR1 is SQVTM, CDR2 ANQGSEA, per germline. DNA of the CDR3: TGCAGCGTGGGGGGGAACGAGCAGTACTTC. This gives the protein CSVGGNEQYF.

The CDR3, as DNA: TGTGCCAGCAGTTTTACAGGATACGAGCAGTACTTC. It codes for CASSFTGYEQYF. The rearrangement uses TRBV28 and TRBJ2-7; D may be TRBD1 (5 bases). This CDR3 region has 12 residues. The germline gives CDR1 MDHEN, CDR2 SYDVKM. Trimming pared 3 bases from V and 4 bases from J, leaving 7 bases between.

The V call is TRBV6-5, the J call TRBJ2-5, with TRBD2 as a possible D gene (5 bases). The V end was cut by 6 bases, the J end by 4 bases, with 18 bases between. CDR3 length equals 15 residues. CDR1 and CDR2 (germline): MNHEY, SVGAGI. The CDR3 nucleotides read TGTGCCAGCAGACCTTCTTTGAGGGCGAGAGAGACCCAGTACTTC. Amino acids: CASRPSLRARETQYF.

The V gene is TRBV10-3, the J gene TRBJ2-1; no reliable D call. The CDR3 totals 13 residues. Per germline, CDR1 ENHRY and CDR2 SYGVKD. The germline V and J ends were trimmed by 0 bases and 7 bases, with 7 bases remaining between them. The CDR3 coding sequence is TGTGCCATCAGTGAGTCCCTAGAGAATGAGCAGTTCTTC. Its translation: CAISESLENEQFF.

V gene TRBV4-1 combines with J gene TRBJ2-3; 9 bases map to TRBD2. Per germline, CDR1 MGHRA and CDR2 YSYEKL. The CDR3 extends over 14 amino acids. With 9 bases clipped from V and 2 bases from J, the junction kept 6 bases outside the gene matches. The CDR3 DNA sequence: TGCGCCAGTGGGCTAGCGGGACACACAGATACGCAGTATTTT. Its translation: CASGLAGHTDTQYF.

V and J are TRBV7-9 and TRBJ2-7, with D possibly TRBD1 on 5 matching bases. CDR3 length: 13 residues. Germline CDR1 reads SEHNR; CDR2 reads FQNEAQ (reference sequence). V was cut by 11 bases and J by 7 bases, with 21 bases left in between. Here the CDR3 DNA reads TGTGCCTCGTGCCGGGCAGGGTCTGATGAGCAGTACTTC. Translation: CASCRAGSDEQYF.

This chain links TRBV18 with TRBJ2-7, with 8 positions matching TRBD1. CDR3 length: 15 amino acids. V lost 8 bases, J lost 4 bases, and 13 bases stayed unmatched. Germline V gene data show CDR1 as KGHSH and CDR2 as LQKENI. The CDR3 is CASLPTGTGGYEQYF. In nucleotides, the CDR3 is TGTGCCAGCCTACCCACCGGGACAGGCGGTTACGAGCAGTACTTC. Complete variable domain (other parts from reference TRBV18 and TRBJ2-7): NAGVMQNPRHLVRRRGQEARLRCSPMKGHSHVYWYRQLPEEGLKFMVYLQKENIIDESGMPKERFSAEFPKEGPSILRIQQVVRGDSAAYFCASLPTGTGGYEQYFGPGTRLTVT.